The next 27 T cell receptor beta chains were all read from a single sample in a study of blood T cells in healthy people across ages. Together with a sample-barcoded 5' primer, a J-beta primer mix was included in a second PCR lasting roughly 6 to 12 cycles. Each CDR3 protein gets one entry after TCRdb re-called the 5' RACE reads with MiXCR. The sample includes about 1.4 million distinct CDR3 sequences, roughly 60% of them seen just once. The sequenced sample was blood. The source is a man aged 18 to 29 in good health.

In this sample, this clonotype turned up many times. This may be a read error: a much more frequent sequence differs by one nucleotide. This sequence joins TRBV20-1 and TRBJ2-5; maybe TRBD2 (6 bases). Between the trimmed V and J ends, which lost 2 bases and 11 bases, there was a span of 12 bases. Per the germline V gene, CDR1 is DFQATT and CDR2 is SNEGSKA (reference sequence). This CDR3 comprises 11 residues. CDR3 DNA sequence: TGCAGTGCTAGACCGGGAGAAGAGCAGTACTTC. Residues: CSARPGEEQYF.

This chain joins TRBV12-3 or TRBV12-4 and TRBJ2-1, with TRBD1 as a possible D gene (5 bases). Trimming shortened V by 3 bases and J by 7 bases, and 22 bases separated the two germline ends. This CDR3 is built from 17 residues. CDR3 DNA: TGTGCCAGCAGTTTCCTCAGGGAAGGGGTTTCGCGAAATGAGCAGTTCTTC. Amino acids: CASSFLREGVSRNEQFF.

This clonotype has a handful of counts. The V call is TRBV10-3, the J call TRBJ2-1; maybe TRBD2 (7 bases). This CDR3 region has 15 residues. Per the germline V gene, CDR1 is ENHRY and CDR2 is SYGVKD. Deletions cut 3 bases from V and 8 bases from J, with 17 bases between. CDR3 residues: CAISDGLVRGDEQFF. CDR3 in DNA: TGTGCCATCAGTGACGGACTAGTAAGGGGGGATGAGCAGTTCTTC.

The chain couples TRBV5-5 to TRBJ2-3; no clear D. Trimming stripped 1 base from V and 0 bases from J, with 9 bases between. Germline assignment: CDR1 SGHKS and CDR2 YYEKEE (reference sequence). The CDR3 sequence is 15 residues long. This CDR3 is CASSLYVRSTDTQYF. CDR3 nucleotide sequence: TGTGCCAGCAGCTTGTATGTGAGAAGCACAGATACGCAGTATTTT.

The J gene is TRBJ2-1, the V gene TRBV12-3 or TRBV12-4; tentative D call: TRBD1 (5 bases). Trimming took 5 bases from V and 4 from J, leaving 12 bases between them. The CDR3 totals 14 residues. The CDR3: CASSATRAYNEQFF. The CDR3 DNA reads TGTGCCAGCAGTGCAACCAGGGCTTACAATGAGCAGTTCTTC.

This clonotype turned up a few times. CDR3 coding DNA: TGCGCCAGCAGCCAAGACGGAGACTATAATTCACCCCTCCACTTT. This gives the protein CASSQDGDYNSPLHF. This rearrangement joins TRBV4-3 to TRBJ1-6, with D uncertain. CDR1 and CDR2 (germline): LGHNA, YSLEER. The CDR3 is made up of 15 amino acids. Deletions cut 0 bases from V and 3 bases from J, with 6 bases between.

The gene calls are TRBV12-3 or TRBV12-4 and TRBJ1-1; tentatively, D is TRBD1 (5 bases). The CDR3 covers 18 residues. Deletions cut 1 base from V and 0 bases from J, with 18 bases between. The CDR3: CASSLGGWEGGMNTEAFF. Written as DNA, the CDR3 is TGTGCCAGCAGTTTAGGGGGCTGGGAGGGAGGAATGAACACTGAAGCTTTCTTT.

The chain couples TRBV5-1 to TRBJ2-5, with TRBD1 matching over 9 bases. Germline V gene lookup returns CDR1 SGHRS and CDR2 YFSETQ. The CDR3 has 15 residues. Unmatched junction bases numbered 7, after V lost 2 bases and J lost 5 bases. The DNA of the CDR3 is TGCGCCAGCAGCTTCCGGGACAGGGTCATTGAGACCCAGTACTTC. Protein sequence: CASSFRDRVIETQYF.

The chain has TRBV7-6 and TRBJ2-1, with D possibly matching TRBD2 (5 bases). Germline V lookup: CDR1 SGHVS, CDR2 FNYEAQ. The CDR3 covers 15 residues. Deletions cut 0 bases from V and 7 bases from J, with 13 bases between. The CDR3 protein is CASSLAWARGNEQFF. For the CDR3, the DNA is TGTGCCAGCAGCTTAGCGTGGGCTAGAGGGAATGAGCAGTTCTTC.

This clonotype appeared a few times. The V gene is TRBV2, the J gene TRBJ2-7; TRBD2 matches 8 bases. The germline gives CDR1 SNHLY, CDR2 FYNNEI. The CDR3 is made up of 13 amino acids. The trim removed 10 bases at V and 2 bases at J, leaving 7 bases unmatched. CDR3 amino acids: CATVTSDPYEQYF. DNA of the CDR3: TGTGCCACCGTGACTAGCGACCCCTACGAGCAGTACTTC.

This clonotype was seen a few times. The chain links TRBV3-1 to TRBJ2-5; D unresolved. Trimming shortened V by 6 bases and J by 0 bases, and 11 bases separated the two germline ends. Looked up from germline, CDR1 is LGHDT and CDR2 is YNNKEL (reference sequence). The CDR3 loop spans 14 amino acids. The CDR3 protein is CASSRTSYQETQYF. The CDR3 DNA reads TGTGCCAGCAGTCGGACGTCGTACCAAGAGACCCAGTACTTC.

CDR3 DNA: TGTGCCAGCAGCTTAGATAGAAGTGAAGCTTTCTTT. Translation gives CASSLDRSEAFF. V usage is TRBV11-2 and J usage is TRBJ1-1; no reliable D call. Between the trimmed V and J ends, which lost 0 bases and 7 bases, there was a span of 6 bases. The CDR3 has 12 amino acids. Germline V lookup: CDR1 SGHAT, CDR2 FQNNGV.

This CDR3 is CASSQEPEGGYTF. The CDR3 DNA reads TGCGCCAGCAGCCAAGAACCAGAGGGTGGCTACACCTTC. The chain recombines TRBV4-1 with TRBJ1-2, with unresolved D. There are 13 residues in the CDR3. From germline, CDR1 is MGHRA and CDR2 YSYEKL. Trimming removed 0 bases at V and 7 bases at J, with 9 bases between.

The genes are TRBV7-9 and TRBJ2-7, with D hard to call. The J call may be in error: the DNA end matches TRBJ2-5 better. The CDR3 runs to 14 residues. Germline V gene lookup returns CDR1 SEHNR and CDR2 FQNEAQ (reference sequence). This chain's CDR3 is CASSLVVSSETQYF. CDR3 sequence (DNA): TGTGCCAGCAGCTTAGTTGTTAGCTCCGAGACCCAGTACTTC.

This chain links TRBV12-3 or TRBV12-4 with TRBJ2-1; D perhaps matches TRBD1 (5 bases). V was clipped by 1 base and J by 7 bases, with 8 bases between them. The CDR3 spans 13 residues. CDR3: CASSLEGVNEQFF. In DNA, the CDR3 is TGTGCCAGCAGTTTAGAAGGGGTTAATGAGCAGTTCTTC.

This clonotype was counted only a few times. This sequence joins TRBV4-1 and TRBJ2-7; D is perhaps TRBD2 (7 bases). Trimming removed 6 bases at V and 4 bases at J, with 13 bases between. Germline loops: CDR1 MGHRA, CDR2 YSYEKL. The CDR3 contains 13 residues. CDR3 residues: CASRGGLNYEQYF. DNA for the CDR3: TGCGCCAGCAGGGGGGGGCTAAATTACGAGCAGTACTTC.

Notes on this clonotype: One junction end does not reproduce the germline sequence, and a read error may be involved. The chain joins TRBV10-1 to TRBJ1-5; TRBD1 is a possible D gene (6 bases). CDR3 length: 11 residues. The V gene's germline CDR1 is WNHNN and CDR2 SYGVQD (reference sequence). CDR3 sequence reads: CAGSDGGLQHF. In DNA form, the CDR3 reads TGCGCCGGCAGTGACGGGGGGCTCCAGCATTTT.

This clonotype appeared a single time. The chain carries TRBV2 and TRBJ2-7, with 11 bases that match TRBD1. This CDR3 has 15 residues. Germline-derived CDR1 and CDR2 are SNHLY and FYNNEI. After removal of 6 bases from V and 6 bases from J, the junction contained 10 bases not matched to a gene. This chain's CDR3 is CASSGQGQGESEQYF. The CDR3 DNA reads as TGTGCCAGCAGCGGACAGGGACAGGGGGAAAGCGAGCAGTACTTC. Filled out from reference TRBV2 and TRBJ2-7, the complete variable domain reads EPEVTQTPSHQVTQMGQEVILRCVPISNHLYFYWYRQILGQKVEFLVSFYNNEISEKSEIFDDQFSVERPDGSNFTLKIRSTKLEDSAMYFCASSGQGQGESEQYFGPGTRLTVT.

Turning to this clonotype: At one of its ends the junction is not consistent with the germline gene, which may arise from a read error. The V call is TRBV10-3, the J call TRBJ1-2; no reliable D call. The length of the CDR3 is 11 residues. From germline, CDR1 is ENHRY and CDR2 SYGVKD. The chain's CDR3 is CASSEWVGYTF. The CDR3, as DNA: TGTGCCAGCAGTGAGTGGGTAGGCTACACCTTC.

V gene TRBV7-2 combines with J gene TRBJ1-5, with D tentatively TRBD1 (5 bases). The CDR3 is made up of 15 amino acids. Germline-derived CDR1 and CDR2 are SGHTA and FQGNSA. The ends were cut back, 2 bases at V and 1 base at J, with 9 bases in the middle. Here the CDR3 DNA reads TGTGCCAGCAGCTTATTTCAGGGAAGCAATCAGCCCCAGCATTTT. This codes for CASSLFQGSNQPQHF.

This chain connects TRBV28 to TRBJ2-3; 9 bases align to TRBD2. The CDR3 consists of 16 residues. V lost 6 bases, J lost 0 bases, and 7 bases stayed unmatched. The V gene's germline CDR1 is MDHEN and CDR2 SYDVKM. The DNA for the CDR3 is TGTGCCAGCAGGCTTAGCGGGGGATCTAGCACAGATACGCAGTATTTT. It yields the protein CASRLSGGSSTDTQYF.

The CDR3 region is CSAPFIAKNIQYF. Written as DNA, the CDR3 is TGCAGTGCTCCCTTTATAGCCAAAAACATTCAGTACTTC. J is TRBJ2-4 and V is TRBV20-1; D is unclear. With 5 bases removed from V and 0 bases from J, the gap between germline ends came to 8 bases. This CDR3 spans 13 amino acids. The germline gives CDR1 DFQATT, CDR2 SNEGSKA (reference sequence).

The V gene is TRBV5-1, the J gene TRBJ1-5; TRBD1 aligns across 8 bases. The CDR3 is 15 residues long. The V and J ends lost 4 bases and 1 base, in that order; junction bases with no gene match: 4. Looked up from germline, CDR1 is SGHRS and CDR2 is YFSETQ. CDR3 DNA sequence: TGCGCCAGCAGCGTGACAGGGGCGAGCAATCAGCCCCAGCATTTT. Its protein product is CASSVTGASNQPQHF. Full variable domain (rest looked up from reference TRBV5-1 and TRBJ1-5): KAGVTQTPRYLIKTRGQQVTLSCSPISGHRSVSWYQQTPGQGLQFLFEYFSETQRNKGNFPGRFSGRQFSNSRSEMNVSTLELGDSALYLCASSVTGASNQPQHFGDGTRLSIL.

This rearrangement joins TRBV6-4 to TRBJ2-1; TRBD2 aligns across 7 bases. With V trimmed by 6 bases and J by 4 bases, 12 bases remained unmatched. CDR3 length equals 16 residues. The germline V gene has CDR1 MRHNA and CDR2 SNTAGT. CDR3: CASSEARDYPYNEQFF. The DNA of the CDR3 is TGTGCCAGCAGCGAAGCCCGGGACTACCCGTACAATGAGCAGTTCTTC.

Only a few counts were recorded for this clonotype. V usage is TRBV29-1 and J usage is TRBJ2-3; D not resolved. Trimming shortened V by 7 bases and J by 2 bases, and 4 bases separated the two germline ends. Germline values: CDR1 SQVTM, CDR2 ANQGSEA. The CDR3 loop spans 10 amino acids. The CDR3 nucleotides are TGCAGCGGTGACACAGATACGCAGTATTTT. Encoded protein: CSGDTDTQYF.

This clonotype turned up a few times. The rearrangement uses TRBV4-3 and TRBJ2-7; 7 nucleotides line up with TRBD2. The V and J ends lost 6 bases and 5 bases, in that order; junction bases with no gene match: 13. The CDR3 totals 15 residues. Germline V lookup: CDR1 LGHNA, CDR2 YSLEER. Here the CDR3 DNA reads TGCGCCAGCAGTCCTCTATCGGGCGGGGGAAACGAGCAGTACTTC. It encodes CASSPLSGGGNEQYF.

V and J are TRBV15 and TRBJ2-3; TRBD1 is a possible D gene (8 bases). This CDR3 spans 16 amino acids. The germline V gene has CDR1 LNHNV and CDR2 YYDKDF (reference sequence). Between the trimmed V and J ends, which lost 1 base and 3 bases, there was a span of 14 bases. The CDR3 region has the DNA TGTGCCACCAGCAGAGGTCTACAGGGGGGGACAGATACGCAGTATTTT. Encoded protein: CATSRGLQGGTDTQYF.